The source of this T cell receptor (beta chain) is a study of siplizumab effects on memory and regulatory T cells. The repertoire was sequenced with immunoSEQ multiplex PCR; TCRdb's copy has only in-frame clones and lacks some. This table has under 95,000 clones, 90% to 95% appearing once. Deletions cut 8 bases from V and 8 bases from J, with 16 bases between. Germline V CDR1 and CDR2: MNHNS, SASEGT. The CDR3 runs 13 residues. The TCR originated in a human donor in good health. V usage is TRBV6-1 and J usage is TRBJ1-3, with D maybe TRBD1 (6 bases). Sequencing input: non-Treg CD4+ T cells sorted from blood. CDR3 coding DNA: TGTGCCAGCCTCCCGGGGGGGCGAGACACCATATATTTT. This translates into CASLPGGRDTIYF.